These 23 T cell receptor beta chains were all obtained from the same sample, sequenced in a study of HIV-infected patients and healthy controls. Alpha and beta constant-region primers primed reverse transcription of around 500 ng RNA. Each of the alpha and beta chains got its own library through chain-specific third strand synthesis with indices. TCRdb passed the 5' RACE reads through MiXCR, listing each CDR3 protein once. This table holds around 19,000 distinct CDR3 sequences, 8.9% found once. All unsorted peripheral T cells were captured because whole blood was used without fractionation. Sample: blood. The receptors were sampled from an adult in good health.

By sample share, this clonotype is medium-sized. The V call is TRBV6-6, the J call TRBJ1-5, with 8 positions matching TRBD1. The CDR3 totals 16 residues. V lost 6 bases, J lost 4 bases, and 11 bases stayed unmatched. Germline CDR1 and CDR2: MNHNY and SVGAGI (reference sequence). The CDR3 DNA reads TGTGCCAGCAGACCCGGCGCGACAGGGGAAAATCAGCCCCAGCATTTT. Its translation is CASRPGATGENQPQHF.

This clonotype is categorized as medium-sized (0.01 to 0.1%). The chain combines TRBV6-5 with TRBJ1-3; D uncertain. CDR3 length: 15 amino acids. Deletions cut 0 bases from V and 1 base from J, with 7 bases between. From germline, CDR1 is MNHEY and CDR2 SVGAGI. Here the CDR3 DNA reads TGTGCCAGCAGTTACTCGATGGTTTCTGGAAACACCATATATTTT. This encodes CASSYSMVSGNTIYF.

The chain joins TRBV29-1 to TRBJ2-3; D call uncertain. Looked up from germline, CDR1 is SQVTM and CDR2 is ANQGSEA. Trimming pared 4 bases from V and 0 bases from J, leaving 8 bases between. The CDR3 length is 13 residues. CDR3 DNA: TGCAGCGTTGCTGGACGCAGCACAGATACGCAGTATTTT. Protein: CSVAGRSTDTQYF.

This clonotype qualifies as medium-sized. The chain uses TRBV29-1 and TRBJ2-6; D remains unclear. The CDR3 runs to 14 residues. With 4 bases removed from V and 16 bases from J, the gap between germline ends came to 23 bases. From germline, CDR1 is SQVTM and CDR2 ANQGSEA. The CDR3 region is CSVGASAVRTSLTF. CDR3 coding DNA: TGCAGCGTTGGGGCCTCGGCAGTTAGGACGTCACTGACTTTC.

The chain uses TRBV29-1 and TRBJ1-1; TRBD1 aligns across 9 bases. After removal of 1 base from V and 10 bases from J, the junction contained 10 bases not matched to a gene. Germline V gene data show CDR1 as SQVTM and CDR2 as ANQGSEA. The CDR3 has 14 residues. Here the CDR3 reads CSVEGMTGGKVAFF. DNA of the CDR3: TGCAGCGTTGAAGGGATGACAGGGGGAAAGGTAGCTTTCTTT.

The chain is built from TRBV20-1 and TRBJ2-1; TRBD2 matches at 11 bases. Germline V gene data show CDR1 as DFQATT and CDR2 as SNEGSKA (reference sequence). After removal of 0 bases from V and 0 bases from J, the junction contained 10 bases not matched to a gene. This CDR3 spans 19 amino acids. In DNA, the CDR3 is TGCAGTGCTAGAGATAAAAGACTAGCGGGGAAGAGCTCCTACAATGAGCAGTTCTTC. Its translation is CSARDKRLAGKSSYNEQFF.

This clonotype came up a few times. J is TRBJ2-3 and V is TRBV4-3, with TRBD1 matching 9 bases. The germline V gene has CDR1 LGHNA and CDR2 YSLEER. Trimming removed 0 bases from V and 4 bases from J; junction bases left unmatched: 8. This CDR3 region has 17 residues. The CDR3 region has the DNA TGCGCCAGCAGCCAAGATTTGAGACAGGGGGGGTCAGATACGCAGTATTTT. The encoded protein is CASSQDLRQGGSDTQYF.

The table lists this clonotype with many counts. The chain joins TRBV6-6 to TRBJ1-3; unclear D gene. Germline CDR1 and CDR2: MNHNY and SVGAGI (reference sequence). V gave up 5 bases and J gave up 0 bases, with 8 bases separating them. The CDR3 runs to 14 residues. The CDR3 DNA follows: TGTGCCAGCAGTACGGGCAGCTCTGGAAACACCATATATTTT. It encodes CASSTGSSGNTIYF.

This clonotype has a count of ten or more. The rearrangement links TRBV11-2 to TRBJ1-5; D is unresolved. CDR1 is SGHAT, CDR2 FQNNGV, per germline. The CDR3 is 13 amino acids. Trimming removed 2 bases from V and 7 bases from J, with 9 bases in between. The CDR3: CASSLSDRQPQHF. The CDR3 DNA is TGTGCCAGCAGCTTAAGTGATAGACAGCCCCAGCATTTT.

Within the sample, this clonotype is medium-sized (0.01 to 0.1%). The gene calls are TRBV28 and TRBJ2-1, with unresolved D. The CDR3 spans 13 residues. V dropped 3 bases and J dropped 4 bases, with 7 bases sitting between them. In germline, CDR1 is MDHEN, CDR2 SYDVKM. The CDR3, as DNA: TGTGCCAGCAGTTTTGAGACATACAATGAGCAGTTCTTC. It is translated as CASSFETYNEQFF. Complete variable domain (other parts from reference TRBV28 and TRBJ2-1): DVKVTQSSRYLVKRTGEKVFLECVQDMDHENMFWYRQDPGLGLRLIYFSYDVKMKEKGDIPEGYSVSREKKERFSLILESASTNQTSMYLCASSFETYNEQFFGPGTRLTVL.

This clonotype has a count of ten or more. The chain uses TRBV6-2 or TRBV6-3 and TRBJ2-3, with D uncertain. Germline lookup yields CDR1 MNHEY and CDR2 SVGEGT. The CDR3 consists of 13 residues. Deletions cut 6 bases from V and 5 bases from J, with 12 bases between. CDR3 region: CASRAWGKDTQYF. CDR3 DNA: TGTGCCAGCAGAGCTTGGGGAAAAGATACGCAGTATTTT.

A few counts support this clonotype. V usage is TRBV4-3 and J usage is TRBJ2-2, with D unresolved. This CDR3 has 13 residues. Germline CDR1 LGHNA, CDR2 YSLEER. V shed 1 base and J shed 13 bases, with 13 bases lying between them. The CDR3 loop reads CASSQVKGRPLFF. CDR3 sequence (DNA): TGCGCCAGCAGCCAAGTTAAGGGCCGTCCGCTGTTTTTT.

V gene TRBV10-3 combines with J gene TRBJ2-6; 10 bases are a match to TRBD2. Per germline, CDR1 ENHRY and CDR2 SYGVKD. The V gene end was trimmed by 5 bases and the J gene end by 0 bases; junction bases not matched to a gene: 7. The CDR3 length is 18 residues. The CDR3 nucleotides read TGTGCCATCAGTCCAATAGCGGGGGGCCTCTCTGGGGCCAACGTCCTGACTTTC. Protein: CAISPIAGGLSGANVLTF.

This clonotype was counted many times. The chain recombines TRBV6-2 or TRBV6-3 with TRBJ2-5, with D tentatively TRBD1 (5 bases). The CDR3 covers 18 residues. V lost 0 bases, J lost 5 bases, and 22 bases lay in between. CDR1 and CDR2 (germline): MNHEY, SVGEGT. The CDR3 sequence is CASSYSPSDTTMYETQYF. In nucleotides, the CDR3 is TGTGCCAGCAGTTACTCTCCCTCGGACACTACCATGTACGAGACCCAGTACTTC.

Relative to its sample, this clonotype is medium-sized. The CDR3 nucleotides are TGTGCCAGCCGACAGGGTGGATGGAGCAATCAGCCCCAGCATTTT. It specifies CASRQGGWSNQPQHF. The chain uses TRBV6-2 or TRBV6-3 and TRBJ1-5, with 7 positions matching TRBD1. Trimming at V came to 8 bases and at J to 1 base, leaving 8 bases not matched to a gene. Germline V gene lookup returns CDR1 MNHEY and CDR2 SVGEGT. The CDR3 is 15 amino acids.

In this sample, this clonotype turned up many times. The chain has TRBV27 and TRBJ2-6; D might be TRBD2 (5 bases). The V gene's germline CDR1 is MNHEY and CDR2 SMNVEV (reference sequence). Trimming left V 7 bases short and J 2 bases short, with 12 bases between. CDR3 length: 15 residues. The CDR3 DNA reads TGTGCCAGCAAAGGACGGGAAGCTGGGGCCAACGTCCTGACTTTC. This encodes CASKGREAGANVLTF.

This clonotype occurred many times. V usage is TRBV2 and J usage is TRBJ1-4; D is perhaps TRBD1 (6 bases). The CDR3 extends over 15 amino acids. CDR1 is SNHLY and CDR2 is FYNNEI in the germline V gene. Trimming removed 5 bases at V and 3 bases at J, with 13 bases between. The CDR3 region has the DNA TGTGCCAGCAGTCGGGGGGCGCGCTCTAATGAAAAACTGTTTTTT. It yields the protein CASSRGARSNEKLFF.

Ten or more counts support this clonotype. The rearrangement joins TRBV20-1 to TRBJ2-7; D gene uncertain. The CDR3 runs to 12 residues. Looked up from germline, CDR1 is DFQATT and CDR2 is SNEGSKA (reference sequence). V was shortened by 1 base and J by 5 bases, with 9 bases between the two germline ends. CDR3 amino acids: CSARGDSHEQYF. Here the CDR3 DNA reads TGCAGTGCTAGAGGTGATTCCCACGAGCAGTACTTC.

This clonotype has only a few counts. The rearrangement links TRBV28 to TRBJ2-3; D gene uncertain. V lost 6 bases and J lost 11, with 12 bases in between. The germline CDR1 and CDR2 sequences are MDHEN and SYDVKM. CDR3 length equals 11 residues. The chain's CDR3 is CASSPTWEQYF. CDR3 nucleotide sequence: TGTGCCAGCAGCCCGACCTGGGAGCAGTATTTT.

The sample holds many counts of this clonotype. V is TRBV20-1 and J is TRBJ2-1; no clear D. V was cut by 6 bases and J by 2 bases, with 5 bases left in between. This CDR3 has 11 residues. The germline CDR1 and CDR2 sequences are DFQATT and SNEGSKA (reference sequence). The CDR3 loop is CSAATYNEQFF. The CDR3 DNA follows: TGCAGTGCCGCCACCTACAATGAGCAGTTCTTC.

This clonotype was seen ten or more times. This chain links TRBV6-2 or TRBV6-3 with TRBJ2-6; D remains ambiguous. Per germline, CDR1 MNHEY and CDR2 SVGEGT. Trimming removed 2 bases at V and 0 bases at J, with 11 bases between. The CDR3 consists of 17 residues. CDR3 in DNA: TGTGCCAGCAGTTACATGGGCTGGTCCTCTGGGGCCAACGTCCTGACTTTC. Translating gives CASSYMGWSSGANVLTF.

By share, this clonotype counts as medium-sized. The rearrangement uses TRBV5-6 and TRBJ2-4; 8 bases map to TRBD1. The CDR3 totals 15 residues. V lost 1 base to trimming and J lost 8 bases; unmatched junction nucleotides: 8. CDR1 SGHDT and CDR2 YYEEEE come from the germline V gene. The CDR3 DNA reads TGTGCCAGCAGCTTGAGACAGGGGAGTATGGACATTCAGTACTTC. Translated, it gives CASSLRQGSMDIQYF.

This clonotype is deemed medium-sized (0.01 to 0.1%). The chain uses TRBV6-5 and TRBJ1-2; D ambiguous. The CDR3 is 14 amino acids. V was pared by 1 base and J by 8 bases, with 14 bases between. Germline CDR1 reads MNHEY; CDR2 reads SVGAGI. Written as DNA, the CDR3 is TGTGCCAGCAGTTACTTAAGGTGGAATGGGGGCTACACCTTC. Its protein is CASSYLRWNGGYTF.